One sample yielded the 32 T cell receptor beta chains listed below, sequenced in a study of identical twins. A single record per CDR3 protein comes from TCRdb applying MiXCR to the 5' RACE reads. The sample carries 400,000 to 500,000 distinct CDR3 sequences, around 15% recorded once. These data also formed part of another study, on yellow fever vaccine responses in identical twins.

The sequencing sample was made of CD4+ T cells sorted from blood. The receptors stem from a woman under 30 in good health.

The chain recombines TRBV9 with TRBJ2-7; D possibly corresponds to TRBD2 (5 bases). The CDR3 spans 14 residues. V lost 5 bases, J lost 3 bases, and 15 bases lay in between. The germline gives CDR1 SGDLS, CDR2 YYNGEE. This chain's CDR3 is CASSTGIEYYEQYF. Here the CDR3 DNA reads TGTGCCAGCAGTACCGGGATTGAGTACTACGAGCAGTACTTC.

This clonotype appeared a few times. V and J are TRBV6-4 and TRBJ2-1; 14 bases line up with TRBD2. V dropped 4 bases and J dropped 9; count of bases not matched to a gene: 8. The germline V gene encodes CDR1 MRHNA and CDR2 SNTAGT. This CDR3 comprises 16 residues. Here the CDR3 reads CASSVTSGRGRGEQFF. The CDR3 DNA follows: TGTGCCAGCAGTGTGACTAGCGGGAGGGGGCGAGGTGAGCAGTTCTTC.

The J gene is TRBJ2-2, the V gene TRBV28; 10 nucleotides line up with TRBD2. The CDR3 has 16 residues. V was clipped by 3 bases and J by 7 bases; unmatched bases: 8. Looked up from germline, CDR1 is MDHEN and CDR2 is SYDVKM. This CDR3 is CASSFQLAGLGGELFF. The CDR3 nucleotides are TGTGCCAGCAGTTTTCAACTAGCGGGACTTGGCGGGGAGCTGTTTTTT.

The chain is built from TRBV29-1 and TRBJ1-1, with D perhaps matching TRBD1 (5 bases). From germline, CDR1 is SQVTM and CDR2 ANQGSEA. Trimming pared 4 bases from V and 0 bases from J, leaving 9 bases between. The CDR3 loop spans 13 amino acids. Here the CDR3 reads CSVGGRMNTEAFF. The CDR3 bases are TGCAGCGTTGGGGGACGGATGAACACTGAAGCTTTCTTT.

This clonotype was observed a handful of times. The V call is TRBV28, the J call TRBJ2-7; either TRBD1 or TRBD2 may fit D (7 bases each). The CDR3 has 14 residues. The V end lost 5 bases, the J end lost 3 bases, and 14 bases lay between the germline ends. Germline V gives CDR1 MDHEN, CDR2 SYDVKM. The CDR3 DNA reads TGTGCCAGCAGTGAATCAGGGGGGGTCTACGAGCAGTACTTC. Amino acids: CASSESGGVYEQYF.

The J gene is TRBJ2-5, the V gene TRBV5-1, with D perhaps matching TRBD2 (6 bases). CDR3 size: 15 residues. The V gene's germline CDR1 is SGHRS and CDR2 YFSETQ. Trimming shortened V by 4 bases and J by 5 bases, and 18 bases separated the two germline ends. In DNA form, the CDR3 reads TGCGCCAGCAGCAGGGGAGGAGGGAGCGGGGAGACCCAGTACTTC. This gives the protein CASSRGGGSGETQYF.

The chain is built from TRBV28 and TRBJ2-7; the match to TRBD2 covers 7 bases. After removal of 7 bases from V and 0 bases from J, the junction contained 12 bases not matched to a gene. Germline CDR1 MDHEN, CDR2 SYDVKM. The CDR3 spans 16 residues. In nucleotides, the CDR3 is TGTGCCAGCACCCTTAGTGGCGGGAGAGGCTCCTACGAGCAGTACTTC. Its protein is CASTLSGGRGSYEQYF. Full variable domain (rest looked up from reference TRBV28 and TRBJ2-7): DVKVTQSSRYLVKRTGEKVFLECVQDMDHENMFWYRQDPGLGLRLIYFSYDVKMKEKGDIPEGYSVSREKKERFSLILESASTNQTSMYLCASTLSGGRGSYEQYFGPGTRLTVT.

The V call is TRBV6-6, the J call TRBJ1-6, with D uncertain. Germline V gene sequence: CDR1 MNHNY, CDR2 SVGAGI (reference sequence). V lost 3 bases and J 8 bases, leaving 8 bases between the germline ends. CDR3 size: 13 residues. The CDR3 here is CASSYEEDSPLHF. The CDR3 DNA reads as TGTGCCAGCAGTTATGAGGAGGATTCACCCCTCCACTTT.

The V gene is TRBV6-1, the J gene TRBJ1-5; tentatively, D is TRBD1 (5 bases). V lost 6 bases to trimming and J lost 11 bases, with 20 bases between them. CDR1 is MNHNS, CDR2 SASEGT, per germline. The CDR3 extends over 14 amino acids. CDR3 in amino acids: CASRTADGARAQHF. CDR3 DNA: TGTGCCAGCAGGACCGCGGACGGGGCCCGGGCCCAGCATTTT.

This chain uses TRBV24-1 with TRBJ2-1; TRBD1 agrees at 7 bases. Trimming removed 5 bases from V and 0 bases from J; junction bases left unmatched: 6. The CDR3 sequence is 16 residues long. Germline CDR1 and CDR2: KGHDR and SFDVKD. This CDR3 reads CATSGTGESSYNEQFF. CDR3 sequence (DNA): TGTGCCACCAGTGGTACAGGGGAGAGCTCCTACAATGAGCAGTTCTTC.

The J gene is TRBJ2-7, the V gene TRBV12-3 or TRBV12-4; possibly TRBD2 for D (6 bases). Deletions cut 2 bases from V and 2 bases from J, with 13 bases between. CDR3 size: 15 residues. CDR3 coding DNA: TGTGCCAGCAGTTTATCCGGTAGCGGAACCTACGAGCAGTACTTC. The encoded protein is CASSLSGSGTYEQYF.

This clonotype appeared a few times. J is TRBJ2-1 and V is TRBV24-1; D gene uncertain. The V gene lost 1 base and the J gene lost 7 bases, with 4 bases spanning the gap. The germline gives CDR1 KGHDR, CDR2 SFDVKD. The CDR3 consists of 12 residues. The CDR3 nucleotides are TGTGCCACCAGTGATTTTCCGAATGAGCAGTTCTTC. This translates into CATSDFPNEQFF.

This rearrangement joins TRBV12-3 or TRBV12-4 to TRBJ2-7, with 7 bases aligning to TRBD1. CDR3 length equals 15 residues. The ends lost 3 bases at V and 1 base at J; junction bases unmatched: 6. CDR3 amino acids: CASSFQTGPSYEQYF. Written as DNA, the CDR3 is TGTGCCAGCAGTTTCCAGACAGGGCCTTCCTACGAGCAGTACTTC.

The sample holds many counts of this clonotype. The chain carries TRBV7-2 and TRBJ2-1; tentatively, D is TRBD1 (6 bases). CDR3 length: 14 residues. The V gene's germline CDR1 is SGHTA and CDR2 FQGNSA. V was shortened by 5 bases and J by 5 bases, with 13 bases between the two germline ends. This chain's CDR3 is CASSPGAVHNEQFF. For the CDR3, the DNA is TGTGCCAGCAGCCCAGGGGCGGTCCACAATGAGCAGTTCTTC.

The sample holds a few counts of this clonotype. The V call is TRBV5-5, the J call TRBJ2-1; possibly TRBD1 for D (6 bases). V lost 3 bases and J lost 5, with 12 bases in between. This CDR3 contains 14 residues. Germline V gives CDR1 SGHKS, CDR2 YYEKEE (reference sequence). The CDR3 sequence is CASSSPGQNNEQFF. The CDR3 coding sequence is TGTGCCAGCAGCTCACCCGGACAGAACAATGAGCAGTTCTTC.

The CDR3 DNA follows: TGTGCCAGCGACACTAGCGCCCTACCTTACAATGAGCAGTTCTTC. Its translation: CASDTSALPYNEQFF. J is TRBJ2-1 and V is TRBV28; 7 positions match TRBD2. The CDR3 is 15 amino acids. V lost 8 bases to trimming and J lost 4 bases; unmatched junction nucleotides: 11. Germline values: CDR1 MDHEN, CDR2 SYDVKM.

This clonotype was seen ten or more times. The chain couples TRBV5-1 to TRBJ2-7; D not certain. Germline CDR1 is SGHRS and CDR2 is YFSETQ. The CDR3 sequence is 14 residues long. V lost 4 bases and J lost 6, with 17 bases in between. The CDR3 DNA is TGCGCCAGCAGCCGATACCAGACCGCCGGCGAGCAGTACTTC. It is translated as CASSRYQTAGEQYF.

The rearrangement uses TRBV28 and TRBJ2-3, with TRBD2 matching 7 bases. Germline V gene lookup returns CDR1 MDHEN and CDR2 SYDVKM. The CDR3 extends over 14 amino acids. After removal of 5 bases from V and 3 bases from J, the junction contained 5 bases not matched to a gene. This CDR3 reads CASSKAGWTDTQYF. The CDR3, as DNA: TGTGCCAGCAGTAAAGCGGGATGGACAGATACGCAGTATTTT.

This clonotype was detected ten times or more. The chain has TRBV4-3 and TRBJ2-7, with 11 bases aligning to TRBD2. V was clipped by 3 bases and J by 6 bases; unmatched bases: 10. The CDR3 totals 16 residues. From germline, CDR1 is LGHNA and CDR2 YSLEER. CDR3 amino acids: CASSQDLAGGTFEQYF. DNA of the CDR3: TGCGCCAGCAGCCAGGATCTAGCGGGAGGTACCTTCGAGCAGTACTTC.

The J gene is TRBJ2-5, the V gene TRBV5-1; D ambiguous. CDR3 length: 14 residues. CDR1 is SGHRS and CDR2 is YFSETQ in the germline V gene. Trimming removed 8 bases at V and 5 bases at J, with 19 bases between. The CDR3 protein is CASQGPSNRETQYF. The CDR3 coding sequence is TGCGCCAGTCAAGGGCCCTCCAACCGGGAGACCCAGTACTTC.

This clonotype showed up just a few times. The chain combines TRBV27 with TRBJ2-5; 8 positions match TRBD1. Trimming removed 6 bases from V and 2 bases from J; junction bases left unmatched: 8. The CDR3 consists of 15 residues. Germline V lookup: CDR1 MNHEY, CDR2 SMNVEV (reference sequence). As DNA, the CDR3 is TGTGCCAGCAGCCGTTGGACAGGGAGGCAAGAGACCCAGTACTTC. This sequence encodes CASSRWTGRQETQYF.

The CDR3 loop reads CSVEGDGDEQFF. The CDR3 DNA reads TGCAGCGTTGAGGGGGATGGCGATGAGCAGTTCTTC. The rearrangement uses TRBV29-1 and TRBJ2-1, with D perhaps matching TRBD1 or TRBD2 (5 bases each). The V gene's germline CDR1 is SQVTM and CDR2 ANQGSEA. Between the trimmed V and J ends, which lost 3 bases and 8 bases, there was a span of 11 bases. There are 12 residues in the CDR3.

This clonotype came up many times. The chain recombines TRBV12-3 or TRBV12-4 with TRBJ2-5; 8 nucleotides match TRBD1. This CDR3 has 14 amino acids. With V trimmed by 4 bases and J by 5 bases, 6 bases remained unmatched. DNA for the CDR3: TGTGCCAGCAGTTCGACAGGGGCCTTCGAGACCCAGTACTTC. Protein: CASSSTGAFETQYF.

This clonotype was seen a few times. This chain uses TRBV6-2 or TRBV6-3 with TRBJ2-3; D gene uncertain. The germline gives CDR1 MNHEY, CDR2 SVGEGT. The CDR3 is 14 residues long. V was cut by 4 bases and J by 3 bases, with 11 bases left in between. The DNA for the CDR3 is TGTGCCAGCAGTTCCCCGGTTACTACAGATACGCAGTATTTT. Translating it yields CASSSPVTTDTQYF.

This rearrangement joins TRBV18 to TRBJ2-1; 10 bases are shared with TRBD2. V shed 3 bases, J shed 9 bases, and the junction held 5 bases outside the gene matches. The CDR3 spans 14 residues. CDR1 and CDR2 from the germline V gene are KGHSH and LQKENI. CDR3 sequence: CASSPPSGSSEQFF. In DNA, the CDR3 is TGTGCCAGCTCACCGCCTAGCGGGAGTTCTGAGCAGTTCTTC. The entire variable domain, with the rest obtained from reference TRBV18 and TRBJ2-1, is as follows: NAGVMQNPRHLVRRRGQEARLRCSPMKGHSHVYWYRQLPEEGLKFMVYLQKENIIDESGMPKERFSAEFPKEGPSILRIQQVVRGDSAAYFCASSPPSGSSEQFFGPGTRLTVL.

This clonotype was found a few times. As DNA, the CDR3 is TGCAGTGCTAGGGCAGGGACAGCTCAAGAGACCCAGTACTTC. Its protein product is CSARAGTAQETQYF. The V and J genes are TRBV20-1 and TRBJ2-5; 7 bases are shared with TRBD1. J gave up 2 bases and V 3 bases, and 6 bases lay outside the gene matches. CDR1 is DFQATT and CDR2 is SNEGSKA in the germline V gene (reference sequence). The CDR3 is made up of 14 amino acids.

This clonotype has only a few counts. J is TRBJ2-5 and V is TRBV12-3 or TRBV12-4; TRBD2 is a possible D gene (5 bases). Trimming removed 0 bases from V and 4 bases from J, with 9 bases in between. CDR3 length: 14 residues. CDR3 nucleotides: TGTGCCAGCAGTTTAGCGGGAGATAGAGAGACCCAGTACTTC. This codes for CASSLAGDRETQYF.

This clonotype was counted only a few times. The chain recombines TRBV3-1 with TRBJ2-5, with D unresolved. Trimming took 4 bases from V and 1 from J, leaving 10 bases between them. The germline gives CDR1 LGHDT, CDR2 YNNKEL (reference sequence). The CDR3 covers 14 residues. CDR3 protein: CASSRRATQETQYF. CDR3 sequence (DNA): TGTGCCAGCAGCCGGCGCGCGACCCAAGAGACCCAGTACTTC.

The chain links TRBV28 to TRBJ2-1; D is uncertain. V gave up 5 bases and J gave up 10 bases, with 15 bases separating them. CDR3 length equals 13 residues. The V gene's germline CDR1 is MDHEN and CDR2 SYDVKM. CDR3 loop: CASSPPPDSEQFF. The CDR3 DNA reads TGTGCCAGCAGTCCCCCCCCAGATTCCGAGCAGTTCTTC.

This clonotype was counted a few times. In DNA, the CDR3 is TGCGCCAGCAGTGAGTCGCGGGCTAGCGGTAGGAATGAGCAGTTCTTC. This gives the protein CASSESRASGRNEQFF. This chain uses TRBV10-2 with TRBJ2-1, with 7 bases fitting TRBD2. The V gene end was trimmed by 0 bases and the J gene end by 7 bases; junction bases not matched to a gene: 9. The germline V gene encodes CDR1 WSHSY and CDR2 SAAADI. The CDR3 has 16 amino acids.

This clonotype was recorded a few times. The chain is built from TRBV28 and TRBJ1-6; unclear D gene. This CDR3 is built from 13 residues. V shed 5 bases and J shed 6 bases, with 8 bases lying between them. Germline V gene data show CDR1 as MDHEN and CDR2 as SYDVKM. DNA for the CDR3: TGTGCCAGCAGTCCTGCCGGTAATTCACCCCTCCACTTT. It yields the protein CASSPAGNSPLHF. Based on the CDR3 plus reference TRBV28 and TRBJ1-6, the full variable domain is DVKVTQSSRYLVKRTGEKVFLECVQDMDHENMFWYRQDPGLGLRLIYFSYDVKMKEKGDIPEGYSVSREKKERFSLILESASTNQTSMYLCASSPAGNSPLHFGNGTRLTVT.

This clonotype was found a few times. CDR3 DNA: TGCAGTGCTACCTCTCTAGCGGGAGGGCCGGGTGAGCAGTTCTTC. This translates into CSATSLAGGPGEQFF. This rearrangement joins TRBV20-1 to TRBJ2-1; 12 bases fit TRBD2. V dropped 4 bases and J dropped 9; count of bases not matched to a gene: 10. The CDR3 runs 15 residues. Germline CDR1 DFQATT, CDR2 SNEGSKA (reference sequence).